One and the same sample provided the 27 T cell receptor beta chains below, sequenced in a study of beta chain features in type 1 diabetes. Expressed TCRB transcripts were sequenced after all isolated RNA was converted to cDNA. Assay: immunoSEQ multiplex PCR; the TCRdb copy retains only in-frame clones and omits some. The data hold approximately 150,000 clones, with about 9.1% observed a single time. Sequencing was carried out using central memory CD4+ T cells from blood. The receptors originated from a woman aged 40 to 55 in good health.

This chain links TRBV6-4 with TRBJ2-7; the D gene is possibly TRBD2 (5 bases). The CDR3 totals 13 residues. Germline CDR1 MRHNA, CDR2 SNTAGT. Trimming shortened V by 4 bases and J by 4 bases, and 11 bases separated the two germline ends. In nucleotides, the CDR3 is TGTGCCAGCAGTGGGGAAGAGGGTTACGAGCAGTACTTC. Amino acid sequence: CASSGEEGYEQYF.

This clone has more than one count but fewer than ten. The V gene is TRBV11-3, the J gene TRBJ2-2, with TRBD2 matching 8 bases. Trimming removed 5 bases from V and 6 bases from J; junction bases left unmatched: 11. The V gene's germline CDR1 is SGHNT and CDR2 YENEEA. This CDR3 comprises 16 residues. CDR3 amino acids: CASSRWGTSGSGELFF. The CDR3 DNA sequence: TGTGCCAGCAGCCGATGGGGGACTAGTGGCTCCGGGGAGCTGTTTTTT.

This clone was detected only a few times. The chain couples TRBV5-1 to TRBJ1-4; maybe TRBD1 (6 bases). Germline-derived CDR1 and CDR2 are SGHRS and YFSETQ. Trimming took 0 bases from V and 7 from J, leaving 16 bases between them. The CDR3 is made up of 16 amino acids. Here the CDR3 reads CASSLEVQGSGEKLFF. The CDR3 DNA reads as TGCGCCAGCAGCTTGGAGGTCCAGGGGAGCGGTGAAAAACTGTTTTTT.

The gene calls are TRBV6-4 and TRBJ1-5; 11 bases match TRBD1. J lost 9 bases, V lost 11 bases, and 12 bases had no gene match. This CDR3 region has 14 residues. Germline V gives CDR1 MRHNA, CDR2 SNTAGT. CDR3 DNA sequence: TGTGCCTTACTGGACAGGGGGCGCGCCGGGCCCCAGCATTTT. Its protein product is CALLDRGRAGPQHF.

The rearrangement links TRBV6-5 to TRBJ1-1; D unresolved. Germline assignment: CDR1 MNHEY and CDR2 SVGAGI. Between the trimmed V and J ends, which lost 5 bases and 4 bases, there was a span of 11 bases. The CDR3 consists of 13 residues. CDR3 loop: CASSREGRTEAFF. The CDR3, as DNA: TGTGCCAGCAGTCGGGAGGGCCGCACTGAAGCTTTCTTT.

This clone was counted a few times. This chain joins TRBV18 and TRBJ1-5; 9 nucleotides align to TRBD1. Germline values: CDR1 KGHSH, CDR2 LQKENI. This CDR3 has 15 amino acids. J lost 4 bases, V lost 2 bases, and 3 bases had no gene match. CDR3 loop: CASSPDRGWNQPQHF. The CDR3 DNA reads as TGTGCCAGCTCACCAGACAGGGGGTGGAATCAGCCCCAGCATTTT.

This clone showed up just a few times. The chain recombines TRBV6-1 with TRBJ1-5; D gene uncertain. This CDR3 is 14 amino acids long. V lost 2 bases and J lost 11, with 16 bases in between. CDR1 is MNHNS and CDR2 is SASEGT in the germline V gene. CDR3 DNA sequence: TGTGCCAGCAGTGAATGGGCCTTAATCTTGGCCCAGCATTTT. It translates to CASSEWALILAQHF.

The chain carries TRBV4-3 and TRBJ1-3, with 9 nucleotides matching TRBD1. Germline loops: CDR1 LGHNA, CDR2 YSLEER. Trimming took 1 base from V and 9 from J; bases not matched to a gene: 7. There are 15 residues in the CDR3. CDR3 bases: TGCGCCAGCAGCCAAGGCCCGGGACAGGGATCCACCATATATTTT. It specifies CASSQGPGQGSTIYF.

This clone was seen a handful of times. This chain uses TRBV7-9 with TRBJ2-5, with TRBD2 matching 13 bases. CDR1 and CDR2 from the germline V gene are SEHNR and FQNEAQ (reference sequence). CDR3 length: 15 residues. With 1 base clipped from V and 4 bases from J, the junction kept 0 bases outside the gene matches. CDR3 amino acids: CASSLGLAGGETQYF. DNA of the CDR3: TGTGCCAGCAGCTTAGGACTAGCGGGGGGAGAGACCCAGTACTTC.

The table lists this clone with a few counts. The chain joins TRBV18 to TRBJ2-1; D gene uncertain. CDR1 is KGHSH, CDR2 LQKENI, per germline. Deletions cut 5 bases from V and 2 bases from J, with 7 bases between. The CDR3 sequence is 13 residues long. The CDR3 sequence is CASSDKPYNEQFF. CDR3 sequence (DNA): TGTGCCAGCTCAGACAAGCCCTACAATGAGCAGTTCTTC.

This clone was observed a few times. The genes are TRBV18 and TRBJ2-1; D perhaps matches TRBD1 (5 bases). The V and J ends lost 2 bases and 10 bases respectively, with 15 bases between them. CDR1 and CDR2 from the germline V gene are KGHSH and LQKENI. The CDR3 totals 14 residues. The DNA of the CDR3 is TGTGCCAGCTCACCAGGTTCAGGGATAAGGGAGCAGTTCTTC. This codes for CASSPGSGIREQFF.

A few counts support this clone. The V gene is TRBV7-8, the J gene TRBJ1-5, with unresolved D. The CDR3 is 14 residues long. The germline CDR1 and CDR2 sequences are SGHVS and FQNEAQ. Trimming removed 0 bases at V and 3 bases at J, with 6 bases between. Written as DNA, the CDR3 is TGTGCCAGCAGCTTAGCCGGAGTCAATCAGCCCCAGCATTTT. This sequence encodes CASSLAGVNQPQHF.

The chain combines TRBV6-6 with TRBJ1-2; D gene uncertain. Per the germline V gene, CDR1 is MNHNY and CDR2 is SVGAGI (reference sequence). V was pared by 8 bases and J by 4 bases, with 11 bases between. CDR3 length equals 12 residues. The CDR3, as DNA: TGTGCCAGCTCGTTGGCCTTCTATGGCTACACCTTC. Translated: CASSLAFYGYTF.

V gene TRBV9 combines with J gene TRBJ2-3; 9 bases fit TRBD1. V gave up 3 bases and J gave up 4 bases; unmatched junction bases: 6. The CDR3 runs to 15 residues. Germline V lookup: CDR1 SGDLS, CDR2 YYNGEE. The CDR3 is CASSAGDRESDTQYF. DNA for the CDR3: TGTGCCAGCAGCGCTGGGGACAGGGAATCAGATACGCAGTATTTT.

This clone was counted between two and nine times. One end of the junction varies from germline; a read error may be responsible. The V gene is TRBV7-7, the J gene TRBJ2-1, with TRBD1 identical over 12 bases. The CDR3 length is 18 residues. Per germline, CDR1 SSHAT and CDR2 FNYEAQ (reference sequence). The CDR3 loop reads CASSLGTGGAGRYNEQFF. In DNA, the CDR3 is TGTGCTAGCAGCTTAGGGACAGGGGGCGCGGGGCGCTACAATGAGCAGTTCTTC.

This clone appeared a few times. The V call is TRBV5-5, the J call TRBJ1-2; D may be TRBD1 (5 bases). Germline CDR1 is SGHKS and CDR2 is YYEKEE (reference sequence). Trimming took off 5 bases at V and 2 bases at J, with 10 bases between the two ends. The CDR3 has 13 amino acids. CDR3 nucleotide sequence: TGTGCCAGCAGTCCCGACAGAAACTATGGCTACACCTTC. Protein sequence: CASSPDRNYGYTF. The whole variable domain, remainder taken from reference TRBV5-5 and TRBJ1-2, is DAGVTQSPTHLIKTRGQQVTLRCSPISGHKSVSWYQQVLGQGPQFIFQYYEKEERGRGNFPDRFSARQFPNYSSELNVNALLLGDSALYLCASSPDRNYGYTFGSGTRLTVV.

The chain links TRBV4-1 to TRBJ1-6; 8 bases map to TRBD1. The CDR3 covers 20 residues. Germline V CDR1 and CDR2: MGHRA, YSYEKL. V trimming: 1 base; J trimming: 0 bases; junction bases outside the gene matches: 11. The CDR3 here is CASSQVGFDRGGSYNSPLHF. The CDR3 DNA reads as TGCGCCAGCAGCCAAGTTGGATTCGACAGGGGTGGCTCCTATAATTCACCCCTCCACTTT.

CDR3 residues: CASSPRTSSGANVLTF. The DNA for the CDR3 is TGTGCCAGCAGCCCACGGACTAGCTCTGGGGCCAACGTCCTGACTTTC. This chain joins TRBV11-2 and TRBJ2-6; 7 positions match TRBD2. The CDR3 loop spans 16 amino acids. Per the germline V gene, CDR1 is SGHAT and CDR2 is FQNNGV. With 5 bases clipped from V and 0 bases from J, the junction kept 4 bases outside the gene matches. Full variable domain (outside the CDR3, taken from reference TRBV11-2 and TRBJ2-6): EAGVAQSPRYKIIEKRQSVAFWCNPISGHATLYWYQQILGQGPKLLIQFQNNGVVDDSQLPKDRFSAERLKGVDSTLKIQPAKLEDSAVYLCASSPRTSSGANVLTFGAGSRLTVL.

This clone was detected only a few times. This chain uses TRBV5-4 with TRBJ1-3, with 7 bases fitting TRBD1. J gave up 0 bases and V 4 bases, and 10 bases lay outside the gene matches. Germline CDR1 is SGHNT and CDR2 is YYREEE (reference sequence). The CDR3 covers 17 residues. In nucleotides, the CDR3 is TGTGCCAGCAGCCCCGACAGGGTATCGTCCTCTGGAAACACCATATATTTT. Its protein product is CASSPDRVSSSGNTIYF. The entire variable domain, with the rest obtained from reference TRBV5-4 and TRBJ1-3, is as follows: ETGVTQSPTHLIKTRGQQVTLRCSSQSGHNTVSWYQQALGQGPQFIFQYYREEENGRGNFPPRFSGLQFPNYSSELNVNALELDDSALYLCASSPDRVSSSGNTIYFGEGSWLTVV.

The chain recombines TRBV5-4 with TRBJ2-3; TRBD2 agrees at 11 bases. Germline-derived CDR1 and CDR2 are SGHNT and YYREEE (reference sequence). This CDR3 has 14 amino acids. V was pared by 4 bases and J by 13 bases, with 11 bases of the junction left unmatched. The DNA for the CDR3 is TGTGCCAGCAGCCCCTCGGTAGCGGGGGGGCTTGAGTATTTT. Its protein product is CASSPSVAGGLEYF.

This clone was seen only a few times. The gene calls are TRBV2 and TRBJ2-7; 8 bases line up with TRBD1. V dropped 2 bases and J dropped 0; count of bases not matched to a gene: 3. This CDR3 has 15 residues. Germline V gene sequence: CDR1 SNHLY, CDR2 FYNNEI. CDR3 sequence: CASSELGTGSYEQYF. The CDR3 DNA sequence: TGTGCCAGCAGTGAACTCGGGACAGGCTCCTACGAGCAGTACTTC.

This clone was counted only a few times. V usage is TRBV5-4 and J usage is TRBJ2-5; 7 bases map to TRBD1. This CDR3 has 13 residues. Germline CDR1 SGHNT, CDR2 YYREEE (reference sequence). Trimming took 4 bases from V and 4 from J; bases not matched to a gene: 4. DNA for the CDR3: TGTGCCAGCAGCCGATACAGGGGAGAGACCCAGTACTTC. This encodes CASSRYRGETQYF. Based on the CDR3 plus reference TRBV5-4 and TRBJ2-5, the full variable domain is ETGVTQSPTHLIKTRGQQVTLRCSSQSGHNTVSWYQQALGQGPQFIFQYYREEENGRGNFPPRFSGLQFPNYSSELNVNALELDDSALYLCASSRYRGETQYFGPGTRLLVL.

For this clone: The junction and the germline gene differ at one end; a read error may be behind it. The chain links TRBV6-1 to TRBJ1-5; D not resolved. CDR1 and CDR2 from the germline V gene are MNHNS and SASEGT. CDR3 length: 12 amino acids. CDR3 sequence (DNA): TGTGCCAGCAGTGATAGCTATCAGCCCCAGCATTTT. It codes for CASSDSYQPQHF.

Details on this clone: A read error is likely, as this CDR3 ends without the conserved phenylalanine or tryptophan. The genes are TRBV9 and TRBJ2-2; D gene ambiguous. There are 13 residues in the CDR3. The germline CDR1 and CDR2 sequences are SGDLS and YYNGEE. Deletions cut 3 bases from V and 2 bases from J, with 5 bases between. The CDR3 here is CASSGLNTGELFN. DNA of the CDR3: TGTGCCAGCAGCGGATTAAACACCGGGGAGCTGTTTAAT.

The J gene is TRBJ1-5, the V gene TRBV6-1; weak D call: TRBD1 (6 bases). Germline lookup yields CDR1 MNHNS and CDR2 SASEGT. V dropped 8 bases and J dropped 2 bases, with 16 bases sitting between them. The CDR3 extends over 15 amino acids. CDR3 loop: CASYWGGAGNQPQHF. The CDR3 DNA reads as TGTGCCAGCTACTGGGGGGGGGCAGGCAATCAGCCCCAGCATTTT.

The gene calls are TRBV6-5 and TRBJ2-7, with TRBD1 matching 8 bases. CDR1 and CDR2 from the germline V gene are MNHEY and SVGAGI. The CDR3 has 15 amino acids. Unmatched junction bases numbered 11, after V lost 6 bases and J lost 4 bases. DNA of the CDR3: TGTGCCAGCAGGGGAACGTGGGGACAGGCATACGAGCAGTACTTC. This sequence encodes CASRGTWGQAYEQYF.

The chain employs TRBV6-6 and TRBJ2-7, with TRBD1 identical over 7 bases. CDR1 and CDR2 from the germline V gene are MNHNY and SVGAGI (reference sequence). V was clipped by 4 bases and J by 4 bases; unmatched bases: 1. CDR3 length equals 12 residues. The CDR3, as DNA: TGTGCCAGCAGTTTGGACAGGTACGAGCAGTACTTC. Translation: CASSLDRYEQYF.